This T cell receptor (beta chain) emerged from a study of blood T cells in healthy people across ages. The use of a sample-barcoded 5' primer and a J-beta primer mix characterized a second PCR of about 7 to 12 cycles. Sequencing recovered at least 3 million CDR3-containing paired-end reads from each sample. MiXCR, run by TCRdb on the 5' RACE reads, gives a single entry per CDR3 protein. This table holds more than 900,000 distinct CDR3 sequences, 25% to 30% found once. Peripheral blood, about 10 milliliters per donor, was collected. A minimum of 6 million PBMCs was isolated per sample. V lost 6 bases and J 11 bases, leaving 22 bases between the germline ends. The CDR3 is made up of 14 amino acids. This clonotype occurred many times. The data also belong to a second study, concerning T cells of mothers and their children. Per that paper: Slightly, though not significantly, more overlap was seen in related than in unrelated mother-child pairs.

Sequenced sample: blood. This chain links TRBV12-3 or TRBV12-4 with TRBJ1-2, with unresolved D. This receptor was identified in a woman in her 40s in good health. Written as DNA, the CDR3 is TGTGCCAGCAGGGATTCCGGGTCCGGGAGGGTATACACCTTC. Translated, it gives CASRDSGSGRVYTF.